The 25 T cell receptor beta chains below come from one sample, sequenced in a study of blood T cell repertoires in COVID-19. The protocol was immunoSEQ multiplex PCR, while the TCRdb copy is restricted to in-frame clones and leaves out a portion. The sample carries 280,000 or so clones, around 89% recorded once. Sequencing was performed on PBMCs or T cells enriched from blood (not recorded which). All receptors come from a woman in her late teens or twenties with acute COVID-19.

The CDR3 reads CASSPRRGTNTGELFF. CDR3 DNA sequence: TGTGCCAGCAGCCCGCGCCGGGGGACGAACACCGGGGAGCTGTTTTTT. The J gene is TRBJ2-2, the V gene TRBV14; maybe TRBD2 (6 bases). This CDR3 is built from 16 residues. Trimming took 4 bases from V and 0 from J, leaving 12 bases between them. Germline values: CDR1 SGHDN, CDR2 FVKESK.

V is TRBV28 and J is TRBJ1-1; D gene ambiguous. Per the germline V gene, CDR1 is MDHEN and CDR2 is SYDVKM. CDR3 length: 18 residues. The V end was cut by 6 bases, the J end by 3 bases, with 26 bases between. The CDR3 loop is CASSTLVRRAGTDTEAFF. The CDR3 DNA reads TGTGCCAGCAGCACTTTGGTCCGACGGGCGGGAACGGACACTGAAGCTTTCTTT.

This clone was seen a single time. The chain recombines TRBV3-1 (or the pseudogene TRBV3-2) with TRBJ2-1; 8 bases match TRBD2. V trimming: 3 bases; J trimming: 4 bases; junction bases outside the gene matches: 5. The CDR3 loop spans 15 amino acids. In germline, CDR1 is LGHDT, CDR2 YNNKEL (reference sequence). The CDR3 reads CASSQSGRHYNEQFF. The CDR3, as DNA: TGTGCCAGCAGCCAGAGCGGGAGACATTACAATGAGCAGTTCTTC.

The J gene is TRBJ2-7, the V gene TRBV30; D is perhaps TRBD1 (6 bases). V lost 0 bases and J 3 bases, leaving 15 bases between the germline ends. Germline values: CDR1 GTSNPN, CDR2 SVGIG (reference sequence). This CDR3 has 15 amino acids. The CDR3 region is CAWSVLGAVSYEQYF. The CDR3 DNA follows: TGTGCCTGGAGTGTACTGGGGGCAGTCAGCTACGAGCAGTACTTC.

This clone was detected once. The CDR3 loop reads CASSPDRGRETQYF. Here the CDR3 DNA reads TGCGCCAGCAGCCCGGACAGGGGCAGGGAGACCCAGTACTTC. This chain links TRBV5-1 with TRBJ2-5, with 9 bases fitting TRBD1. The CDR3 contains 14 residues. V trimming: 4 bases; J trimming: 5 bases; junction bases outside the gene matches: 6. Germline CDR1 and CDR2: SGHRS and YFSETQ.

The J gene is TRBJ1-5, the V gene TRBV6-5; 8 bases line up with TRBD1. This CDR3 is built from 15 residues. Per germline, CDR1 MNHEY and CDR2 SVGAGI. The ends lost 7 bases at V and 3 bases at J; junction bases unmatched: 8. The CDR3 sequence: CASILGTGANQPQHF. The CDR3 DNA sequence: TGTGCCAGCATACTAGGGACAGGAGCCAATCAGCCCCAGCATTTT.

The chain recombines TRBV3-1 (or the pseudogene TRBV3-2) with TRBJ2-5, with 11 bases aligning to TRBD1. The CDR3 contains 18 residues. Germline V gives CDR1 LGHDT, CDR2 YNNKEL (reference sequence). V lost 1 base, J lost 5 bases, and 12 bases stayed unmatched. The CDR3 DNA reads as TGTGCCAGCAGCCAAGGCCCCGGGACAGGGGGTTGGGGTGAGACCCAGTACTTC. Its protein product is CASSQGPGTGGWGETQYF.

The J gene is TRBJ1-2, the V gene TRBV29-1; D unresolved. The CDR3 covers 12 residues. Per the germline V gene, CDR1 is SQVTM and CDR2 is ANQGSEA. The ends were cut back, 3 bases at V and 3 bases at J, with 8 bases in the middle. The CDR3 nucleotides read TGCAGCGTTGACCAGCGAGACTATGGCTACACCTTC. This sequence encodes CSVDQRDYGYTF.

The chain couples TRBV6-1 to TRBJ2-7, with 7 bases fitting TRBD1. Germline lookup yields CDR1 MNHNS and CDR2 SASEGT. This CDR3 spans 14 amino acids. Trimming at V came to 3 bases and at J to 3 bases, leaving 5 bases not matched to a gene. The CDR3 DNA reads TGTGCCAGCAGTGACCGGGACAGCCACTACGAGCAGTACTTC. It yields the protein CASSDRDSHYEQYF.

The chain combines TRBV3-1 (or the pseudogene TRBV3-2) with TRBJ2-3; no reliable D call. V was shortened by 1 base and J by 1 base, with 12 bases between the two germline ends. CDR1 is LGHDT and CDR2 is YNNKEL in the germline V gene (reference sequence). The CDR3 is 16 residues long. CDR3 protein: CASSQGMRGGTDTQYF. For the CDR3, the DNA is TGTGCCAGCAGCCAAGGGATGCGCGGAGGCACAGATACGCAGTATTTT.

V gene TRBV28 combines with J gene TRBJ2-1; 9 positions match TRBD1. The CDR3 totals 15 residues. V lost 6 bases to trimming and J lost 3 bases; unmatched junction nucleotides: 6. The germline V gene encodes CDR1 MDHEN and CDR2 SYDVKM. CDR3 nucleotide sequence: TGTGCCAGCAGACCACAGGGGGCAAGCTACAATGAGCAGTTCTTC. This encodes CASRPQGASYNEQFF.

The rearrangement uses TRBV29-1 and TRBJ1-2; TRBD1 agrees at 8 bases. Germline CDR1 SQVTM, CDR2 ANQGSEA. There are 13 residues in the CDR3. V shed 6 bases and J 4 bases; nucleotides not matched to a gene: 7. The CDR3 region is CSVYTGTGYGYTF. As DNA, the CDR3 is TGCAGCGTATACACCGGGACAGGCTATGGCTACACCTTC.

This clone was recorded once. The CDR3 spells CASSSYTLRESAKNIQYF. The CDR3, as DNA: TGTGCCAGCAGTTCCTATACCCTCCGGGAGTCGGCCAAAAACATTCAGTACTTC. The chain links TRBV7-9 to TRBJ2-4; a weak D match, TRBD2 (6 bases). Germline assignment: CDR1 SEHNR and CDR2 FQNEAQ (reference sequence). The length of the CDR3 is 18 residues. V shed 6 bases and J shed 1 base, with 22 bases lying between them.

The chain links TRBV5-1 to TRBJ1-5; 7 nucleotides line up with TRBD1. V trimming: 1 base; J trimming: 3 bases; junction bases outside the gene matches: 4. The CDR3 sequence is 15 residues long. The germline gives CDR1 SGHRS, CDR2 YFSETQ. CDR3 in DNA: TGCGCCAGCAGCTTGCTGGGACAGCCCAATCAGCCCCAGCATTTT. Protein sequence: CASSLLGQPNQPQHF.

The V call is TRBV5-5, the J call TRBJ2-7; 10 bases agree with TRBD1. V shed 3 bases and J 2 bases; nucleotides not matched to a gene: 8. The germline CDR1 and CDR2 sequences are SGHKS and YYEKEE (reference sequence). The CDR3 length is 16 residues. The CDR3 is CASSYERTGGPYEQYF. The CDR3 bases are TGTGCCAGCAGCTATGAAAGGACAGGGGGACCCTACGAGCAGTACTTC. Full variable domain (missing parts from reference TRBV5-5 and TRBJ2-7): DAGVTQSPTHLIKTRGQQVTLRCSPISGHKSVSWYQQVLGQGPQFIFQYYEKEERGRGNFPDRFSARQFPNYSSELNVNALLLGDSALYLCASSYERTGGPYEQYFGPGTRLTVT.

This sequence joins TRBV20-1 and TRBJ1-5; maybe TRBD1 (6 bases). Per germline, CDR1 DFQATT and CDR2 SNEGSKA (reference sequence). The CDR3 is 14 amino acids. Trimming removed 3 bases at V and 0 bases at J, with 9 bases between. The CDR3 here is CSASRGNSNQPQHF. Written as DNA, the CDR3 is TGCAGTGCTAGTAGGGGGAATAGCAATCAGCCCCAGCATTTT.

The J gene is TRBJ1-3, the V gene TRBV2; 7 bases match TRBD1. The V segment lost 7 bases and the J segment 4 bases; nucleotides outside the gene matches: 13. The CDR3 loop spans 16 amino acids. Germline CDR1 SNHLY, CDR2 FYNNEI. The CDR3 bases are TGTGCCAGCAATTTTGGGCTCACAGGGGCCGGAAACACCATATATTTT. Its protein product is CASNFGLTGAGNTIYF.

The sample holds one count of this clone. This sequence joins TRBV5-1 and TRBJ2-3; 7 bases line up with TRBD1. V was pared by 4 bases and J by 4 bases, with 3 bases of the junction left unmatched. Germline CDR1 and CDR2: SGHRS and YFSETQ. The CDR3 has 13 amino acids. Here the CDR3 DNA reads TGCGCCAGCAGCCGACAGGGACCAGATACGCAGTATTTT. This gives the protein CASSRQGPDTQYF.

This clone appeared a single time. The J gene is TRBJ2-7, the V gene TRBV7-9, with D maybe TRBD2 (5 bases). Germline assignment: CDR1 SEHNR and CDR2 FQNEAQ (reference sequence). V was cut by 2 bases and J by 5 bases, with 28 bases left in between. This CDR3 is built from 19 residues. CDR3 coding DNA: TGTGCCAGCAGCTTAAAAACCCCATCCCTCGACTTCAAACTAGACGAGCAGTACTTC. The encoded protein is CASSLKTPSLDFKLDEQYF.

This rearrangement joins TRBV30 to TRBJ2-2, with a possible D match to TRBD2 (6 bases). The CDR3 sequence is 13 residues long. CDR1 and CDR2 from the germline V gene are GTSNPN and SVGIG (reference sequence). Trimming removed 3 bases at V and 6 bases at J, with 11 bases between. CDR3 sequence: CAWRISGAGELFF. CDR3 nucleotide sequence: TGTGCCTGGAGGATCTCGGGGGCCGGGGAGCTGTTTTTT.

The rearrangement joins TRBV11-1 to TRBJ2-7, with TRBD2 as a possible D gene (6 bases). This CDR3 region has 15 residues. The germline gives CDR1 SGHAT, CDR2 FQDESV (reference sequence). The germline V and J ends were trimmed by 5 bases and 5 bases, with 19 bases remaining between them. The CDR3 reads CASSPGGPLVDEQYF. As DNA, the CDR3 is TGTGCCAGCAGCCCCGGAGGGCCCCTAGTCGACGAGCAGTACTTC.

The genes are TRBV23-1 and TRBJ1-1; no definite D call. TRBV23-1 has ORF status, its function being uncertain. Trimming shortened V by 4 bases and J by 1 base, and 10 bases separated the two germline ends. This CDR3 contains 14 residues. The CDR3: CASSRVVRNTEAFF. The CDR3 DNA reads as TGCGCCAGCAGTCGAGTAGTGCGGAACACTGAAGCTTTCTTT.

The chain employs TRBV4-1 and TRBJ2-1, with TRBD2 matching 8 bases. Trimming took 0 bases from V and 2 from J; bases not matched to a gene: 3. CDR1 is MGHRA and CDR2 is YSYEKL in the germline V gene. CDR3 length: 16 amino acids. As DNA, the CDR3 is TGCGCCAGCAGCCAAGATAGCGGGACAACCTACAATGAGCAGTTCTTC. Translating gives CASSQDSGTTYNEQFF.

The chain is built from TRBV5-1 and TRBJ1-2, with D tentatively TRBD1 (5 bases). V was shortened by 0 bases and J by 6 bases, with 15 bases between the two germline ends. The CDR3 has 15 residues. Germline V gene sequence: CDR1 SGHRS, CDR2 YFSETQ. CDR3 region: CASSLDSGQGDGYTF. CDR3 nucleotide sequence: TGCGCCAGCAGCTTGGACAGTGGGCAGGGCGATGGCTACACCTTC.

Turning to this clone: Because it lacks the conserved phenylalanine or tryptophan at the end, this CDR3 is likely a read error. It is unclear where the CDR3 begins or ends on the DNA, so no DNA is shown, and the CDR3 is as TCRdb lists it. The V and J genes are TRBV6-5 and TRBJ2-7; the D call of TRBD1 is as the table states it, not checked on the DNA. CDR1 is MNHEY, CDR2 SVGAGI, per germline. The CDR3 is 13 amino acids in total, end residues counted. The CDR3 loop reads CASSYSQPGQFDS.